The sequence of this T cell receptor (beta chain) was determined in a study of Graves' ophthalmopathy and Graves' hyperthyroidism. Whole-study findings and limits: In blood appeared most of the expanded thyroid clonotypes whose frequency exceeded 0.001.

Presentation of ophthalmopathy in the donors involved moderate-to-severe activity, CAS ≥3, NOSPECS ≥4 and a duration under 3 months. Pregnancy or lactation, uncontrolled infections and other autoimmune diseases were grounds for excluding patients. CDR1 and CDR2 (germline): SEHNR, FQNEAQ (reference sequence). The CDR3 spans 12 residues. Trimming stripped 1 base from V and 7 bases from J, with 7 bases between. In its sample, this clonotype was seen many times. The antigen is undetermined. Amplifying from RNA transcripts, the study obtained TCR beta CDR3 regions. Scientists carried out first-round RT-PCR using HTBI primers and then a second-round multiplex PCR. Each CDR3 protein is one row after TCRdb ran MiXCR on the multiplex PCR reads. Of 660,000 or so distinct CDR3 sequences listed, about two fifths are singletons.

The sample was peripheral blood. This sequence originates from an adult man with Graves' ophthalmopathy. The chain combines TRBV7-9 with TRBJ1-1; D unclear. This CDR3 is CASSLVPDEAFF. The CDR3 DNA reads TGTGCCAGCAGCTTAGTCCCAGATGAAGCTTTCTTT.